Each of the 31 T cell receptor beta chains below was sequenced from the same sample in a study of blood T cells in healthy people across ages (dated by TCRdb to 2014 to 2015). To prepare the library, 5' RACE was applied. TCRdb records Illumina HiSeq 2500 as the sequencer. A second PCR of about 7 to 12 cycles was run with a J-beta primer mix and a sample-barcoded 5' primer. The public reads were run again by TCRdb, first through fastp at Q25 and then through MiXCR, and only productive beta chains were kept. Here each entry gathers all rows of one CDR3 protein and keeps the most common genes and DNA. The sample contains approximately 850,000 distinct CDR3 sequences, over 45% of them found a single time. The top ten hold roughly 22% of the sample. The sample comprised blood. Source of these receptors: a young man in good health.

CDR3 in amino acids: CASSHTGVSTDTQYF. For the CDR3, the DNA is TGTGCCAGCAGCCATACGGGGGTTAGCACAGATACGCAGTATTTT. The gene calls are TRBV12-3 or TRBV12-4 and TRBJ2-3, with a tentative D call TRBD2 (6 bases). The CDR3 extends over 15 amino acids. With 6 bases removed from V and 0 bases from J, the gap between germline ends came to 13 bases.

This chain joins TRBV29-1 and TRBJ2-1; 7 bases fit TRBD1. CDR1 and CDR2 from the germline V gene are SQVTM and ANQGSEA. The V and J ends lost 6 bases and 8 bases, in that order; junction bases with no gene match: 28. The CDR3 spans 19 residues. The CDR3 here is CSVLYLGTVFFSSFDEQFF. DNA of the CDR3: TGCAGCGTCCTTTATTTGGGGACAGTTTTTTTTTCGTCGTTCGATGAGCAGTTCTTC.

This clonotype has only one observation. This rearrangement joins TRBV27 to TRBJ2-1, with 8 bases lining up with TRBD2. The J call may be incorrect, as the DNA end agrees better with TRBJ2-7. Germline CDR1 reads MNHEY; CDR2 reads SMNVEV (reference sequence). This CDR3 has 15 residues. CDR3 DNA: TGTGCCAGCCAAGCGGGAGTCCTCTCCTACAATGAGCAGTACTTC. Its protein product is CASQAGVLSYNEQYF.

The V gene is TRBV4-1, the J gene TRBJ1-6, with 7 bases matching TRBD1. The J segment lost 7 bases and the V segment lost 4 bases, leaving 7 bases of the junction unmatched. Germline values: CDR1 MGHRA, CDR2 YSYEKL. The CDR3 covers 15 residues. CDR3 sequence (DNA): TGCGCCAGCAGCCTGGGGGACAGCCCAAATTCACCCCTCCACTTT. The encoded protein is CASSLGDSPNSPLHF.

A few counts support this clonotype. The V gene is TRBV12-3 or TRBV12-4, the J gene TRBJ2-7; 10 nucleotides line up with TRBD2. This CDR3 has 17 residues. Trimming at V came to 6 bases and at J to 1 base, leaving 12 bases not matched to a gene. DNA of the CDR3: TGTGCCAGCAGCATCCACGTAGCGGGAGGTCCTTCCTACGAGCAGTACTTC. Protein sequence: CASSIHVAGGPSYEQYF.

The chain recombines TRBV7-2 with TRBJ2-1, with D maybe TRBD1 (5 bases). V shed 5 bases and J shed 7 bases, with 12 bases lying between them. The CDR3 is 13 residues long. Germline V gives CDR1 SGHTA, CDR2 FQGNSA. The CDR3 spells CASSPLRGNEQFF. The CDR3 DNA reads TGTGCCAGCAGCCCCCTTAGGGGTAATGAGCAGTTCTTC. Full variable domain (rest looked up from reference TRBV7-2 and TRBJ2-1): GAGVSQSPSNKVTEKGKDVELRCDPISGHTALYWYRQSLGQGLEFLIYFQGNSAPDKSGLPSDRFSAERTGGSVSTLTIQRTQQEDSAVYLCASSPLRGNEQFFGPGTRLTVL.

CDR3 residues: CASSLHQTSGGFDERNEQFF. The CDR3 nucleotides read TGTGCCAGCAGCCTCCATCAGACTAGCGGGGGATTTGATGAACGCAATGAGCAGTTCTTC. The J gene is TRBJ2-1, the V gene TRBV21-1; TRBD2, as called in the table, went unchecked against the DNA. TRBV21-1 is tagged as a pseudogene. This CDR3 is 20 amino acids long.

This clonotype was observed a single time. J is TRBJ2-1 and V is TRBV9; TRBD2 aligns across 11 bases. Germline V lookup: CDR1 SGDLS, CDR2 YYNGEE. V lost 2 bases to trimming and J lost 9 bases; unmatched junction nucleotides: 13. CDR3 length: 17 residues. The CDR3 region is CASSVPKSGTSGSEQFF. CDR3 bases: TGTGCCAGCAGCGTCCCGAAGTCCGGGACTAGCGGTTCTGAGCAGTTCTTC.

This clonotype came up a few times. The chain recombines TRBV7-9 with TRBJ1-5; 11 bases fit TRBD1. CDR1 is SEHNR and CDR2 is FQNEAQ in the germline V gene (reference sequence). Trimming cost V 5 bases and J 8 bases; bases outside gene matches: 5. This CDR3 comprises 14 residues. The CDR3 bases are TGTGCCAGCAGCCGGACGGGACAGGGGGAGCCCCAGCATTTT. The encoded protein is CASSRTGQGEPQHF.

The chain recombines TRBV7-8 with TRBJ2-7; TRBD1 matches 10 bases. The J call could be wrong; TRBJ2-5 is a better fit for the DNA end. The germline gives CDR1 SGHVS, CDR2 FQNEAQ. This CDR3 is built from 17 residues. In DNA, the CDR3 is TGTGCCAGCAGCTTAACACTACCGGGACAGGGGTTAGGGACCCAGTACTTC. It yields the protein CASSLTLPGQGLGTQYF.

V and J are TRBV20-1 and TRBJ2-1, with 7 bases aligning to TRBD2. V shed 7 bases, J shed 0 bases, and the junction held 9 bases outside the gene matches. Germline CDR1 DFQATT, CDR2 SNEGSKA (reference sequence). This CDR3 has 15 amino acids. Written as DNA, the CDR3 is TGCAGTGTTGGAACGGGAGGTGGCTCCTACAATGAGCAGTTCTTC. The encoded protein is CSVGTGGGSYNEQFF.

This clonotype was observed a handful of times. The chain recombines TRBV12-3 or TRBV12-4 with TRBJ2-6; D not resolved. This CDR3 has 15 residues. V gave up 7 bases and J gave up 1 base, with 11 bases separating them. CDR3 sequence reads: CASTGTTSGANVLTF. CDR3 nucleotide sequence: TGTGCCAGCACCGGTACTACATCTGGGGCCAACGTCCTGACTTTC.

The chain employs TRBV20-1 and TRBJ1-2; D remains unclear. Germline V CDR1 and CDR2: DFQATT, SNEGSKA (reference sequence). The CDR3 is made up of 11 amino acids. The V gene lost 4 bases and the J gene lost 7 bases, with 10 bases spanning the gap. Here the CDR3 reads CSATYTGGYTF. The CDR3 DNA reads as TGCAGTGCTACCTATACGGGTGGCTACACCTTC.

This chain links TRBV21-1 with TRBJ2-5; TRBD2, as called in the table, went unchecked against the DNA. TRBV21-1 is a pseudogene segment. CDR3 length: 16 amino acids. CDR3: CASKFSLAGSQETQYF. The CDR3 DNA follows: TGTGCCAGCAAATTCTCCCTAGCGGGGAGCCAAGAGACCCAGTACTTC.

The V call is TRBV29-1, the J call TRBJ2-7; possible D gene TRBD1, 7 bases. V gave up 5 bases and J gave up 4 bases, with 24 bases separating them. The CDR3 totals 16 residues. Germline loops: CDR1 SQVTM, CDR2 ANQGSEA. CDR3 residues: CSVKGEATGSGYEQYF. The CDR3 DNA reads as TGCAGCGTTAAGGGGGAGGCGACAGGGTCAGGTTACGAGCAGTACTTC.

Points on this clonotype: A junction boundary mismatches the germline segment, possibly from a read error. This chain uses TRBV29-1 with TRBJ2-7; D uncertain. Per germline, CDR1 SQVTM and CDR2 ANQGSEA. The CDR3 is 12 residues long. The CDR3 nucleotides are TGCAGCGTTGGGGTGAGCAGCTACGGGCAGTACTTC. It yields the protein CSVGVSSYGQYF.

The table lists this clonotype with a few counts. The V and J genes are TRBV7-2 and TRBJ1-1; possible D gene TRBD1, 5 bases. V was shortened by 2 bases and J by 10 bases, with 14 bases between the two germline ends. Germline-derived CDR1 and CDR2 are SGHTA and FQGNSA. The CDR3 totals 13 residues. CDR3 loop: CASSLNSDRTAFF. For the CDR3, the DNA is TGTGCCAGCAGCTTAAATTCTGACAGAACAGCTTTCTTT.

A note on this clonotype: Relative to the germline gene, one junction end is altered; a read error may explain this. The chain has TRBV7-2 and TRBJ2-3, with D unresolved. This CDR3 spans 13 amino acids. Germline CDR1 and CDR2: SGHTA and FQGNSA. This CDR3 reads CAGSALVTDTQYF. The DNA of the CDR3 is TGTGCCGGCAGCGCCTTAGTTACAGATACGCAGTATTTT. Full variable domain (rest looked up from reference TRBV7-2 and TRBJ2-3): GAGVSQSPSNKVTEKGKDVELRCDPISGHTALYWYRQSLGQGLEFLIYFQGNSAPDKSGLPSDRFSAERTGGSVSTLTIQRTQQEDSAVYLCAGSALVTDTQYFGPGTRLTVL.

The CDR3 is CASSIGLVTDTQYF. CDR3 DNA: TGTGCCAGCAGTATAGGGCTAGTTACAGATACGCAGTATTTT. The V call is TRBV2, the J call TRBJ2-3, with D uncertain. V shed 5 bases and J shed 3 bases, with 12 bases lying between them. Germline lookup yields CDR1 SNHLY and CDR2 FYNNEI. This CDR3 is built from 14 residues.

The rearrangement links TRBV29-1 to TRBJ2-5; TRBD1 matches 10 bases. CDR1 is SQVTM, CDR2 ANQGSEA, per germline. The CDR3 loop spans 14 amino acids. The CDR3 bases are TGCAACGTCCGGGACAGGGGTATCCAAGAGACCCAGTACTTC. It codes for CNVRDRGIQETQYF.

On this clonotype: At one end the junction does not follow the germline gene, possibly because of a read error. The chain employs TRBV4-3 and TRBJ1-2; D gene ambiguous. The CDR3 length is 17 residues. The germline gives CDR1 LGHNA, CDR2 YSLEER. CDR3 loop: CASSQELDDGLNYGYIF. The CDR3, as DNA: TGCGCCAGCAGCCAAGAGCTTGACGACGGCCTTAACTATGGCTACATCTTC.

The V gene is TRBV20-1, the J gene TRBJ1-1; 8 bases match TRBD1. CDR1 is DFQATT, CDR2 SNEGSKA, per germline (reference sequence). The CDR3 has 15 amino acids. Germline trimming cut 6 bases from V and 0 bases from J; bases unmatched to any gene: 9. CDR3 sequence: CSATWTGTMNTEAFF. The DNA for the CDR3 is TGCAGTGCCACGTGGACAGGGACCATGAACACTGAAGCTTTCTTT.

The chain has TRBV9 and TRBJ2-5; no clear D gene. Germline assignment: CDR1 SGDLS and CDR2 YYNGEE. V was pared by 3 bases and J by 6 bases, with 12 bases between. This CDR3 region has 13 residues. The CDR3 bases are TGTGCCAGCAGCGACCTACCCCTCAAGACCCAGTACTTC. Protein: CASSDLPLKTQYF.

This rearrangement joins TRBV20-1 to TRBJ1-1, with TRBD1 identical over 7 bases. Trimming took 5 bases from V and 4 from J; bases not matched to a gene: 7. The CDR3 consists of 13 residues. In germline, CDR1 is DFQATT, CDR2 SNEGSKA (reference sequence). This chain's CDR3 is CSAGPGGSTEAFF. The CDR3 nucleotides read TGCAGTGCTGGACCAGGGGGGAGCACTGAAGCTTTCTTT.

Only a few counts were recorded for this clonotype. The chain carries TRBV6-5 and TRBJ2-5, with a tentative D call TRBD2 (6 bases). The CDR3 spans 14 residues. Germline V lookup: CDR1 MNHEY, CDR2 SVGAGI. The germline V and J ends were trimmed by 0 bases and 3 bases, with 8 bases remaining between them. The CDR3, as DNA: TGTGCCAGCAGTTACTCCGGACTAAAAGAGACCCAGTACTTC. Protein: CASSYSGLKETQYF.

V is TRBV20-1 and J is TRBJ2-5, with a weak D call TRBD1 (6 bases). The end of the DNA fits TRBJ2-7 better, so the J call may be wrong. Germline V CDR1 and CDR2: DFQATT, SNEGSKA (reference sequence). CDR3 size: 14 residues. The CDR3, as DNA: TGCAGTGCTTTACAGGGTATTGCCGCCTACGAGCAGTACTTC. Amino acid sequence: CSALQGIAAYEQYF.

This chain connects TRBV20-1 to TRBJ2-7, with 8 bases that match TRBD2. The CDR3 extends over 13 amino acids. Germline values: CDR1 DFQATT, CDR2 SNEGSKA (reference sequence). With V trimmed by 4 bases and J by 3 bases, 5 bases remained unmatched. CDR3: CSATPGTSYEQYF. CDR3 DNA sequence: TGCAGTGCTACACCGGGGACTAGCTACGAGCAGTACTTC.

The chain carries TRBV4-2 and TRBJ2-7, with 8 bases aligning to TRBD1. Looked up from germline, CDR1 is LGHNA and CDR2 is YNFKEQ. The CDR3 is 16 amino acids. Unmatched junction bases numbered 11, after V lost 0 bases and J lost 7 bases. Here the CDR3 DNA reads TGTGCCAGCAGCCAAGATTTCGGTACAGGGGGTAAGGAGCAGTACTTC. Translation gives CASSQDFGTGGKEQYF.

CDR3 DNA: TGCAGCGTTGTTGGACGGGACTACAATGAGCAGTTCTTC. Residues: CSVVGRDYNEQFF. V gene TRBV29-1 combines with J gene TRBJ2-1; D may be TRBD2 (5 bases). Germline CDR1 is SQVTM and CDR2 is ANQGSEA. The CDR3 length is 13 residues. V was pared by 4 bases and J by 3 bases, with 10 bases between.

This clonotype was detected once. Here the CDR3 omits its conserved ending phenylalanine or tryptophan, so a read error is the likely source. The J gene is TRBJ2-3, the V gene TRBV28; 8 bases are a match to TRBD1. The CDR3 is 15 amino acids. Trimming took 6 bases from V and 3 from J; bases not matched to a gene: 8. The germline V gene encodes CDR1 MDHEN and CDR2 SYDVKM. CDR3 protein: CASRRGQGGTDTQYV. Here the CDR3 DNA reads TGTGCCAGCAGACGCGGACAGGGCGGGACAGATACGCAGTATGTT.

The CDR3 loop is CASDSAYEQYF. The CDR3 DNA reads TGTGCCAGTGACAGTGCGTACGAGCAGTACTTC. V is TRBV28 and J is TRBJ2-7; D is perhaps TRBD1 (5 bases). The CDR3 has 11 residues. Germline V CDR1 and CDR2: MDHEN, SYDVKM. Trimming removed 9 bases at V and 4 bases at J, with 10 bases between.